These 10 T cell receptor beta chains originate from one sample sequenced in a study of blood T cell repertoires in COVID-19. TCRdb's table, derived via immunoSEQ multiplex PCR, lists solely in-frame clones and lacks some. The data contain about 290,000 clones, roughly 90% of them singletons. The sequenced sample consisted of peripheral blood. These receptors all stem from a woman aged 30 to 39 with COVID-19, enrolled during active disease.

The chain combines TRBV6-4 with TRBJ1-1, with D uncertain. The CDR3 consists of 11 residues. V was clipped by 6 bases and J by 6 bases, with 8 bases between them. Germline loops: CDR1 MRHNA, CDR2 SNTAGT. The CDR3 DNA is TGTGCCAGCAGATTGGGCGCTGAAGCTTTCTTT. Protein sequence: CASRLGAEAFF.

The chain combines TRBV12-5 with TRBJ1-1; D unresolved. This CDR3 has 14 residues. Germline-derived CDR1 and CDR2 are LGHNT and FRNRAP. Trimming shortened V by 3 bases and J by 1 base, and 9 bases separated the two germline ends. CDR3 nucleotides: TGTGCTAGTGGTTTAGCACCTTCGAACACTGAAGCTTTCTTT. It is translated as CASGLAPSNTEAFF.

J is TRBJ1-6 and V is TRBV5-1; a weak D match, TRBD1 (6 bases). With 5 bases removed from V and 0 bases from J, the gap between germline ends came to 12 bases. The length of the CDR3 is 16 residues. CDR1 is SGHRS and CDR2 is YFSETQ in the germline V gene. The CDR3 region is CASSGGDTSYNSPLHF. The CDR3 region has the DNA TGCGCCAGCAGTGGGGGGGACACCTCCTATAATTCACCCCTCCACTTT.

The chain employs TRBV12-3 or TRBV12-4 and TRBJ2-1; D gene uncertain. CDR3 length equals 13 residues. V lost 8 bases and J 7 bases, leaving 15 bases between the germline ends. CDR3: CASASSIWNEQFF. The CDR3, as DNA: TGTGCCAGCGCGAGCTCGATATGGAATGAGCAGTTCTTC.

The chain is built from TRBV13 and TRBJ1-2; no clear D gene. V was trimmed by 0 bases and J by 8 bases, leaving 10 bases between them. Germline CDR1 and CDR2: PRHDT and FYEKMQ (reference sequence). The CDR3 spans 13 residues. This CDR3 is CASSLGDGEGYTF. CDR3 DNA: TGTGCCAGCAGCTTAGGCGACGGAGAGGGCTACACCTTC. The complete variable domain, with remaining parts taken from reference TRBV13 and TRBJ1-2, reads AAGVIQSPRHLIKEKRETATLKCYPIPRHDTVYWYQQGPGQDPQFLISFYEKMQSDKGSIPDRFSAQQFSDYHSELNMSSLELGDSALYFCASSLGDGEGYTFGSGTRLTVV.

This rearrangement joins TRBV7-9 to TRBJ2-2; no reliable D call. CDR1 is SEHNR, CDR2 FQNEAQ, per germline (reference sequence). V was trimmed by 5 bases and J by 4 bases, leaving 17 bases between them. The CDR3 is 16 amino acids. The CDR3 coding sequence is TGTGCCAGCAGCACCAATAAAGAAAGTAGCACCGGGGAGCTGTTTTTT. This encodes CASSTNKESSTGELFF.

The genes are TRBV19 and TRBJ2-2, with 9 bases lining up with TRBD1. The germline CDR1 and CDR2 sequences are LNHDA and SQIVND (reference sequence). The trim removed 4 bases at V and 5 bases at J, leaving 5 bases unmatched. There are 15 residues in the CDR3. The CDR3 protein is CASSTPGTGTGELFF. The CDR3 coding sequence is TGTGCCAGTAGTACACCCGGGACAGGGACCGGGGAGCTGTTTTTT.

The chain has TRBV5-4 and TRBJ1-6, with D possibly matching TRBD1 (5 bases). Germline lookup yields CDR1 SGHNT and CDR2 YYREEE (reference sequence). V was shortened by 0 bases and J by 9 bases, with 13 bases between the two germline ends. This CDR3 comprises 15 residues. CDR3 sequence reads: CASSLEGGALSPLHF. DNA for the CDR3: TGTGCCAGCAGCTTGGAAGGCGGGGCTCTTTCACCCCTCCACTTT.

J is TRBJ1-1 and V is TRBV20-1; D is undetermined. Per the germline V gene, CDR1 is DFQATT and CDR2 is SNEGSKA (reference sequence). V was clipped by 8 bases and J by 3 bases, with 10 bases between them. There are 11 residues in the CDR3. The CDR3 DNA sequence: TGCAGTTGCGGGCGAGACACTGAAGCTTTCTTT. It translates to CSCGRDTEAFF.

This chain joins TRBV19 and TRBJ1-3; a weak D match, TRBD1 (5 bases). V lost 5 bases and J lost 3, with 17 bases in between. The CDR3 runs 16 residues. CDR1 is LNHDA and CDR2 is SQIVND in the germline V gene (reference sequence). The CDR3 nucleotides read TGTGCCAGTAGTCCCATTCTTACAGGCTTTGGAAACACCATATATTTT. It codes for CASSPILTGFGNTIYF.